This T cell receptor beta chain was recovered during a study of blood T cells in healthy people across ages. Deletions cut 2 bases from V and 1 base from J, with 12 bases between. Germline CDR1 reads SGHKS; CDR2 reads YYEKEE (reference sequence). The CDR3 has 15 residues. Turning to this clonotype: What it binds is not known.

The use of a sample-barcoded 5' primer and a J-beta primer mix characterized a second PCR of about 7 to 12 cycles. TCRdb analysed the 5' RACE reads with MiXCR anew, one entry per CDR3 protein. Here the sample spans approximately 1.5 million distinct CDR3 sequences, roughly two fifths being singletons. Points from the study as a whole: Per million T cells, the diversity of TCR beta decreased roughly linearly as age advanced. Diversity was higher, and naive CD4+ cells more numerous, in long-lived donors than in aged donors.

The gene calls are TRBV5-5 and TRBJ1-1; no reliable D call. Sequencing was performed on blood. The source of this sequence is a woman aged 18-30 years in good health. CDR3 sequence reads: CASSFYPRTNTEAFF. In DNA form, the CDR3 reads TGTGCCAGCAGCTTTTATCCCAGGACGAACACTGAAGCTTTCTTT.